Below, 27 T cell receptor beta chains from the same sample are listed, as sequenced in a study of blood T cell repertoires in COVID-19. Assay: immunoSEQ multiplex PCR; the TCRdb copy retains only in-frame clones and omits some. The table has fewer than 300,000 clones, over 75% seen once; the top ten hold around 7.8%. Sequencing was carried out using peripheral blood. The receptors shown here come from a human donor in a cohort sampled during active COVID-19.

The gene calls are TRBV28 and TRBJ2-7; 7 bases align to TRBD1. Germline lookup yields CDR1 MDHEN and CDR2 SYDVKM. V was clipped by 4 bases and J by 3 bases; unmatched bases: 9. This CDR3 is 15 amino acids long. CDR3 loop: CASSSEGALRYEQYF. In nucleotides, the CDR3 is TGTGCCAGCAGTTCAGAGGGGGCGCTTCGCTACGAGCAGTACTTC.

V is TRBV5-4 and J is TRBJ1-2; a weak D match, TRBD1 (6 bases). Trimming stripped 5 bases from V and 4 bases from J, with 15 bases between. The length of the CDR3 is 14 residues. CDR1 SGHNT and CDR2 YYREEE come from the germline V gene (reference sequence). The CDR3 coding sequence is TGTGCCAGCAGGGAAGGACAGACGATCTATGGCTACACCTTC. Translation: CASREGQTIYGYTF.

This clone has only a few counts. The V and J genes are TRBV7-9 and TRBJ1-3; the D gene is possibly TRBD1 (6 bases). The CDR3 is made up of 13 amino acids. The germline V gene has CDR1 SEHNR and CDR2 FQNEAQ (reference sequence). The V end was cut by 5 bases, the J end by 4 bases, with 9 bases between. The CDR3 sequence is CASSRDTGNTIYF. In DNA form, the CDR3 reads TGTGCCAGCAGCCGGGACACCGGAAACACCATATATTTT.

This chain connects TRBV7-2 to TRBJ2-7; D call uncertain. The CDR3 has 14 residues. V gave up 2 bases and J gave up 2 bases, with 10 bases separating them. CDR1 is SGHTA and CDR2 is FQGNSA in the germline V gene. CDR3 bases: TGTGCCAGCAGCTTATACGGCGGAACCTACGAGCAGTACTTC. This encodes CASSLYGGTYEQYF.

This clone showed up just once. The DNA for the CDR3 is TGCGCCAGCAGCCGCCCTCCCCTCAGGGGGTCTGGGGCCAACGTCCTGACTTTC. This sequence encodes CASSRPPLRGSGANVLTF. The chain uses TRBV5-1 and TRBJ2-6; 7 positions agree with TRBD1. The CDR3 contains 18 residues. CDR1 and CDR2 from the germline V gene are SGHRS and YFSETQ. The ends lost 4 bases at V and 1 base at J; junction bases unmatched: 11.

The rearrangement joins TRBV9 to TRBJ2-7; D possibly corresponds to TRBD2 (5 bases). The germline V gene encodes CDR1 SGDLS and CDR2 YYNGEE. CDR3 length equals 14 residues. The V and J ends lost 0 bases and 3 bases respectively, with 10 bases between them. The DNA of the CDR3 is TGTGCCAGCAGCGTAGGAGGCGAGGGCTACGAGCAGTACTTC. It yields the protein CASSVGGEGYEQYF.

The chain uses TRBV7-2 and TRBJ1-5, with 7 bases that match TRBD1. V was clipped by 1 base and J by 7 bases; unmatched bases: 4. CDR3 length equals 14 residues. Germline V gene sequence: CDR1 SGHTA, CDR2 FQGNSA. This CDR3 reads CASSLEGGPQPQHF. CDR3 sequence (DNA): TGTGCCAGCAGCTTAGAAGGGGGCCCCCAGCCCCAGCATTTT.

The chain joins TRBV7-6 to TRBJ2-2; weak D call: TRBD1 (5 bases). The germline V gene encodes CDR1 SGHVS and CDR2 FNYEAQ. This CDR3 has 15 amino acids. V was clipped by 4 bases and J by 6 bases, with 15 bases between them. CDR3 in DNA: TGTGCCAGCAGCTCCCAGGGCGCAGGGCCCGGGGAGCTGTTTTTT. Its protein is CASSSQGAGPGELFF.

This chain links TRBV7-2 with TRBJ1-2; D is possibly TRBD1 (6 bases). The CDR3 sequence is 15 residues long. Germline CDR1 reads SGHTA; CDR2 reads FQGNSA. Trimming took 1 base from V and 4 from J, leaving 13 bases between them. The CDR3 nucleotides are TGTGCCAGCAGCTTAGGGGGGGGCGCAGGCTATGGCTACACCTTC. It is translated as CASSLGGGAGYGYTF.

This clone was counted only a few times. Distinct nucleotide sequences in the sample also encode this CDR3. The V call is TRBV18, the J call TRBJ1-2; possible D gene TRBD1, 6 bases. CDR3 length: 13 amino acids. V was trimmed by 2 bases and J by 6 bases, leaving 10 bases between them. Germline V gene lookup returns CDR1 KGHSH and CDR2 LQKENI. The DNA of the CDR3 is TGTGCCAGCTCACCAGCGTCAGGGGATGGCTACACCTTC. Its protein product is CASSPASGDGYTF.

The CDR3 sequence: CASRDSRLDEQYF. The CDR3 bases are TGTGCCAGTAGGGACTCCCGCTTAGACGAGCAGTACTTC. The chain recombines TRBV19 with TRBJ2-7, with D possibly TRBD2 on 5 matching bases. V gave up 6 bases and J gave up 5 bases, with 14 bases separating them. This CDR3 spans 13 amino acids. CDR1 LNHDA and CDR2 SQIVND come from the germline V gene (reference sequence).

The rearrangement links TRBV5-6 to TRBJ2-1; 9 nucleotides line up with TRBD2. Looked up from germline, CDR1 is SGHDT and CDR2 is YYEEEE. The CDR3 has 17 residues. V shed 1 base and J 3 bases; nucleotides not matched to a gene: 8. The CDR3 sequence is CASSLRSSGNLYNEQFF. CDR3 in DNA: TGTGCCAGCAGCTTGAGGTCTAGCGGGAATCTCTACAATGAGCAGTTCTTC.

The chain uses TRBV5-1 and TRBJ2-5; 10 bases align to TRBD1. The ends lost 0 bases at V and 5 bases at J; junction bases unmatched: 4. The germline V gene encodes CDR1 SGHRS and CDR2 YFSETQ. The length of the CDR3 is 15 residues. The CDR3 nucleotides are TGCGCCAGCAGCTTGGGGACAGGGGGTAGTGAGACCCAGTACTTC. This codes for CASSLGTGGSETQYF.

The V gene is TRBV13, the J gene TRBJ2-3; 8 bases line up with TRBD1. V was pared by 5 bases and J by 5 bases, with 12 bases of the junction left unmatched. The length of the CDR3 is 16 residues. Germline CDR1 PRHDT, CDR2 FYEKMQ (reference sequence). The CDR3 sequence is CASSPLPGTGRDTQYF. Written as DNA, the CDR3 is TGTGCCAGCAGCCCTCTCCCCGGGACAGGACGAGATACGCAGTATTTT. The full variable domain, in which reference TRBV13 and TRBJ2-3 provide the parts outside the CDR3, is AAGVIQSPRHLIKEKRETATLKCYPIPRHDTVYWYQQGPGQDPQFLISFYEKMQSDKGSIPDRFSAQQFSDYHSELNMSSLELGDSALYFCASSPLPGTGRDTQYFGPGTRLTVL.

This chain uses TRBV19 with TRBJ2-2; 7 positions match TRBD2. The germline V gene encodes CDR1 LNHDA and CDR2 SQIVND (reference sequence). The CDR3 runs to 16 residues. J lost 1 base, V lost 5 bases, and 7 bases had no gene match. In DNA form, the CDR3 reads TGTGCCAGTAGTCTCACGGGACTACAGAACACCGGGGAGCTGTTTTTT. Translated: CASSLTGLQNTGELFF.

The V call is TRBV7-9, the J call TRBJ2-6; no definite D call. The V and J ends lost 2 bases and 2 bases respectively, with 10 bases between them. The CDR3 covers 16 residues. The germline V gene has CDR1 SEHNR and CDR2 FQNEAQ (reference sequence). As DNA, the CDR3 is TGTGCCAGCAGCTTATTCCCCAATCCTGGGGCCAACGTCCTGACTTTC. Translation: CASSLFPNPGANVLTF.

The chain recombines TRBV19 with TRBJ2-6; TRBD2 is a possible D gene (5 bases). Germline V CDR1 and CDR2: LNHDA, SQIVND (reference sequence). This CDR3 comprises 14 residues. The V gene lost 7 bases and the J gene lost 2 bases, with 9 bases spanning the gap. CDR3: CASTLRAGANVLTF. DNA of the CDR3: TGTGCCAGTACCCTGCGGGCTGGGGCCAACGTCCTGACTTTC.

The sample holds one count of this clone. This chain joins TRBV6-1 and TRBJ1-6; the D gene is possibly TRBD1 (5 bases). This CDR3 is 13 amino acids long. Germline V gives CDR1 MNHNS, CDR2 SASEGT. Trimming removed 0 bases at V and 10 bases at J, with 7 bases between. The CDR3 bases are TGTGCCAGCAGTGAAGCAGGGGTGTCACCCCTCCACTTT. Translation: CASSEAGVSPLHF.

This clone was recorded a few times. This rearrangement joins TRBV10-3 to TRBJ2-1; 11 bases are shared with TRBD2. This CDR3 has 16 residues. The ends lost 0 bases at V and 8 bases at J; junction bases unmatched: 6. Germline V CDR1 and CDR2: ENHRY, SYGVKD. For the CDR3, the DNA is TGTGCCATCAGTGAGTCATCTAGCGGGAGGATCTATGAGCAGTTCTTC. Amino acids: CAISESSSGRIYEQFF.

V gene TRBV7-9 combines with J gene TRBJ2-3; D might be TRBD1 (6 bases). V was pared by 8 bases and J by 0 bases, with 18 bases between. The CDR3 runs to 16 residues. Germline CDR1 and CDR2: SEHNR and FQNEAQ (reference sequence). In nucleotides, the CDR3 is TGTGCCAGCGAACAATGGGGGCGAACTAGCACAGATACGCAGTATTTT. Residues: CASEQWGRTSTDTQYF.

V usage is TRBV11-2 and J usage is TRBJ1-1; D is possibly TRBD1 (6 bases). This CDR3 has 15 residues. The ends were cut back, 1 base at V and 5 bases at J, with 14 bases in the middle. CDR1 and CDR2 from the germline V gene are SGHAT and FQNNGV. CDR3 DNA: TGTGCCAGCAGCTTAGGCCCAGGGGCAGGAACTGAAGCTTTCTTT. Amino acids: CASSLGPGAGTEAFF.

This chain joins TRBV7-6 and TRBJ2-3; D not resolved. Germline-derived CDR1 and CDR2 are SGHVS and FNYEAQ. The CDR3 totals 15 residues. The V end was cut by 1 base, the J end by 4 bases, with 12 bases between. CDR3 sequence reads: CASSLGGVGADTQYF. The CDR3 DNA follows: TGTGCCAGCAGCTTAGGAGGCGTCGGAGCAGATACGCAGTATTTT.

The rearrangement joins TRBV6-5 to TRBJ1-5, with 8 bases identical to TRBD1. The V segment lost 6 bases and the J segment 2 bases; nucleotides outside the gene matches: 3. Germline V CDR1 and CDR2: MNHEY, SVGAGI. The CDR3 sequence is 14 residues long. DNA of the CDR3: TGTGCCAGCAGCCCACAGGGGGGCAATCAGCCCCAGCATTTT. It encodes CASSPQGGNQPQHF.

V is TRBV6-6 and J is TRBJ2-5; TRBD1 matches at 7 bases. The CDR3 covers 18 residues. CDR1 is MNHNY and CDR2 is SVGAGI in the germline V gene (reference sequence). The V gene end was trimmed by 5 bases and the J gene end by 1 base; junction bases not matched to a gene: 16. The CDR3 nucleotides read TGTGCCAGCAGTCGCCTTCCGGGACAGCCTACTTCCCAAGAGACCCAGTACTTC. As protein: CASSRLPGQPTSQETQYF.

This clone has a handful of counts. The V and J genes are TRBV7-9 and TRBJ2-1, with D hard to call. Trimming stripped 7 bases from V and 0 bases from J, with 10 bases between. This CDR3 contains 14 residues. Per germline, CDR1 SEHNR and CDR2 FQNEAQ (reference sequence). CDR3 amino acids: CASTLGGSYNEQFF. The CDR3 region has the DNA TGTGCCAGCACCCTAGGCGGCTCCTACAATGAGCAGTTCTTC. The variable domain in full, with the rest retrieved from reference TRBV7-9 and TRBJ2-1, is DTGVSQNPRHKITKRGQNVTFRCDPISEHNRLYWYRQTLGQGPEFLTYFQNEAQLEKSRLLSDRFSAERPKGSFSTLEIQRTEQGDSAMYLCASTLGGSYNEQFFGPGTRLTVL.

The chain couples TRBV21-1 to TRBJ1-2; no check of the table's D call, TRBD1, against the DNA was made. TRBV21-1 is classified as a pseudogene. The CDR3 is made up of 16 amino acids. CDR3: CASSPLRGQANYGYTF. The CDR3 DNA reads as TGTGCCAGCAGCCCTCTTCGCGGACAGGCTAACTATGGCTACACCTTC.

The chain carries TRBV5-1 and TRBJ2-7; 12 bases match TRBD2. V lost 0 bases, J lost 1 base, and 8 bases stayed unmatched. The CDR3 runs 18 residues. Looked up from germline, CDR1 is SGHRS and CDR2 is YFSETQ. CDR3 bases: TGCGCCAGCAGCTTGGTCGCTAGCGGGAGGGAAAGGTCCTACGAGCAGTACTTC. This codes for CASSLVASGRERSYEQYF.